The text below deals with one T cell receptor beta chain. The antigen is undetermined. The data were obtained in a study of T-cell memory formation after mild COVID-19. Findings and caveats of the study: Pre-infection memory showed some responding clones, and this suggested that cross-reactive memory joined. The study found contracting CD4+ clones mainly in CM and EM and contracting CD8+ clones in EMRA. Later expanders leaned toward CD4+, whereas clones contracting from day 15 to 85 were balanced CD4/CD8.

TCRdb re-called the 5' RACE reads with MiXCR, one entry per CDR3 protein. There are about 440,000 distinct CDR3 sequences in the sample; 20% occur only once, and about 8.8% lies in the top ten. V dropped 5 bases and J dropped 8; count of bases not matched to a gene: 4. The CDR3 has 12 residues. Germline V lookup: CDR1 SNHLY, CDR2 FYNNEI. The TCR originated in an adult woman who had mild COVID-19 (a few samples of this study predate the infection). Cell type and time point are not known. This chain joins TRBV2 and TRBJ1-2, with TRBD1 identical over 8 bases. Sequencing was done on a sample of PBMCs or a T cell subset sorted from them (not recorded which). The CDR3, as DNA: TGTGCCAGCAGTTACAGGGACAGGGGCTACACCTTC. Amino acid sequence: CASSYRDRGYTF.